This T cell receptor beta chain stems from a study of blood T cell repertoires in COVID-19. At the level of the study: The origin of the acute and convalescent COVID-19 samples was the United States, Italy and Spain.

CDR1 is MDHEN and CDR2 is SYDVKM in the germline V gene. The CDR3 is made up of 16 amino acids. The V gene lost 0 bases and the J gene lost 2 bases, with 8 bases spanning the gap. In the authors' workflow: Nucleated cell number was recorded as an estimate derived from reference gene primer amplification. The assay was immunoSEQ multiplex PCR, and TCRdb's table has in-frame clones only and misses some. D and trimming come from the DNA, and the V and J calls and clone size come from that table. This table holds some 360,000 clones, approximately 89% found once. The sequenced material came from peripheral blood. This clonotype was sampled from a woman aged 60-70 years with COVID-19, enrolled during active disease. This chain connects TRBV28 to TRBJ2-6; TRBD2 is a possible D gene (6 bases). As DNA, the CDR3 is TGTGCCAGCAGTTTATGGGCGGGGACTGGGGCCAACGTCCTGACTTTC. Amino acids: CASSLWAGTGANVLTF.